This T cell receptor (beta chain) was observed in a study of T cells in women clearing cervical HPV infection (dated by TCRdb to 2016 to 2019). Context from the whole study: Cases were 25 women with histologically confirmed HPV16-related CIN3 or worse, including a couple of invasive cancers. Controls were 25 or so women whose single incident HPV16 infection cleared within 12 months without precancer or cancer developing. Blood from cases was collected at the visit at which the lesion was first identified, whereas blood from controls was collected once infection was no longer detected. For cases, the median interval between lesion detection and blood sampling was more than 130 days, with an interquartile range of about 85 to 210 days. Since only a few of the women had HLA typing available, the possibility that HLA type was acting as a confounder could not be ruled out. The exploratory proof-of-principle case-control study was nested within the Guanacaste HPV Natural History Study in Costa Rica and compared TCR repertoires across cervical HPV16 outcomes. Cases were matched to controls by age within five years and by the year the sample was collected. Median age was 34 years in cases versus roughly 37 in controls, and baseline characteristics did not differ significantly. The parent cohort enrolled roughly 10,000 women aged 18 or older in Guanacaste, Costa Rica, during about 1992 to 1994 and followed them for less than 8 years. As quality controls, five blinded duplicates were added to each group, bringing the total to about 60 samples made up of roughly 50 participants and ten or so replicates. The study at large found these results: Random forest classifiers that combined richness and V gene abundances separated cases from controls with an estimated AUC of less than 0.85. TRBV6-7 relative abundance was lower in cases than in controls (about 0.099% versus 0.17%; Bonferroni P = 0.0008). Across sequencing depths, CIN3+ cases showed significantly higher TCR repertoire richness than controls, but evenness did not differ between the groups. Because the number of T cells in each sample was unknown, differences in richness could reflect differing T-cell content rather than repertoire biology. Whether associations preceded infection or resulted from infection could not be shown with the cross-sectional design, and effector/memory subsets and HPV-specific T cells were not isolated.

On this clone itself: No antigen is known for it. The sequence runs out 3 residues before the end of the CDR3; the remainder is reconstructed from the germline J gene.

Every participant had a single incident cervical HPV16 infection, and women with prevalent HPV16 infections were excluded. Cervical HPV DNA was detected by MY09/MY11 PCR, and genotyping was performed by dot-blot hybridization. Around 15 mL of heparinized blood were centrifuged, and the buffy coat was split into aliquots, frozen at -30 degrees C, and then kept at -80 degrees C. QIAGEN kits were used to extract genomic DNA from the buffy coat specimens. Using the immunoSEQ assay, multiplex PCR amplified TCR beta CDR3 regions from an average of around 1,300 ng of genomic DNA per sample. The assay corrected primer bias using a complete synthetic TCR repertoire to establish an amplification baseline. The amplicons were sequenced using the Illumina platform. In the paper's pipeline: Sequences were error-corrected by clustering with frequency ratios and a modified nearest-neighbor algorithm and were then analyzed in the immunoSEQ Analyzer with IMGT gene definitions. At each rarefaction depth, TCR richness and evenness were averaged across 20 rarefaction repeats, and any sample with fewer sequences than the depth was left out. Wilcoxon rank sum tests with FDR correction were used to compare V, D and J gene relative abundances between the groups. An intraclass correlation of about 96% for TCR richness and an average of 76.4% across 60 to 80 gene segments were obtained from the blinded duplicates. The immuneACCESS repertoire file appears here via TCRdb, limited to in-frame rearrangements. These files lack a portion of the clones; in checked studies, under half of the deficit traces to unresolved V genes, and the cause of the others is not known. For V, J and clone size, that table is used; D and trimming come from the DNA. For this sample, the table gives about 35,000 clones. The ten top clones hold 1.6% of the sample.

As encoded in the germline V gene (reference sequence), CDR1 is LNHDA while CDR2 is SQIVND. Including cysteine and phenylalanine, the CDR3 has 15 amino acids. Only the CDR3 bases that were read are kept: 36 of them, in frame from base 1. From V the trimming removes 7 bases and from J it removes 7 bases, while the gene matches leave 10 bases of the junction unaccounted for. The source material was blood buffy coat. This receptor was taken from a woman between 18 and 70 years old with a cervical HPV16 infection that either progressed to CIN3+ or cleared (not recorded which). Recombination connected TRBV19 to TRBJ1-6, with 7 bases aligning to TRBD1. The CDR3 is CASKDGQGENSPLHF. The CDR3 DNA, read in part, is TGTGCCAGTAAGGACGGGCAGGGGGAGAATTCACCC.